Reported below is one T cell receptor (beta chain). This sample was included in a study of blood T cell repertoires in COVID-19. Looked up from germline, CDR1 is SQVTM and CDR2 is ANQGSEA. The CDR3 loop spans 14 amino acids. Trimming at V came to 0 bases and at J to 7 bases, leaving 5 bases not matched to a gene. The assay was immunoSEQ multiplex PCR, and TCRdb's table has in-frame clones only and misses some. The sample consists of 75,000 to 90,000 clones, more than 70% of them appearing once. Material for sequencing was peripheral blood. The sequence came from a middle-aged man with active COVID-19. The genes are TRBV29-1 and TRBJ1-2, with TRBD1 matching 10 bases. The CDR3 nucleotides read TGCAGCGTTGAAGAGGGACAGGGGTACGGTGGCTACACCTTC. Residues: CSVEEGQGYGGYTF.